The entry that follows covers one TCR beta chain sequence. This record comes from a study of blood T cell repertoires in COVID-19. Study summary: T cells, B-cell-depleted T cells, or PBMCs supplied cDNA or gDNA.

Profiling relied on immunoSEQ multiplex PCR, and the TCRdb table lists in-frame clones only, not all of them. This sample has about 23,000 clones, with 88% found just once. The source is a man in his 70s in a cohort sampled during active COVID-19. The sequencing input was peripheral blood.

In nucleotides, the CDR3 is TGTGCCAGCAGCTTAGGTCGCAGGTCTGCAACTAATGAAAAACTGTTTTTT. Its protein is CASSLGRRSATNEKLFF. The gene calls are TRBV11-2 and TRBJ1-4; D call uncertain. Germline V lookup: CDR1 SGHAT, CDR2 FQNNGV. The CDR3 runs 17 residues. V was trimmed by 1 base and J by 0 bases, leaving 12 bases between them. The full variable domain, with the rest looked up from reference TRBV11-2 and TRBJ1-4, is EAGVAQSPRYKIIEKRQSVAFWCNPISGHATLYWYQQILGQGPKLLIQFQNNGVVDDSQLPKDRFSAERLKGVDSTLKIQPAKLEDSAVYLCASSLGRRSATNEKLFFGSGTQLSVL.